The 27 T cell receptor beta chains in this list originate from one sample, sequenced in a study of blood T cell repertoires in COVID-19. Method: immunoSEQ multiplex PCR; TCRdb's copy keeps in-frame clones and lacks some. The table includes about 280,000 clones, roughly 80% detected once. Material: PBMCs or T cells enriched from blood (not recorded which). The receptors come from a man in his forties who had been exposed to COVID-19.

This sequence joins TRBV18 and TRBJ2-7; 7 positions agree with TRBD1. Looked up from germline, CDR1 is KGHSH and CDR2 is LQKENI. With V trimmed by 6 bases and J by 5 bases, 4 bases remained unmatched. CDR3 length equals 12 residues. The CDR3, as DNA: TGTGCCAGCTCCCCTGGGACAGACGAGCAGTACTTC. Translated: CASSPGTDEQYF.

This CDR3 is CASSVGGTSAYEQYF. In DNA, the CDR3 is TGTGCCAGCAGCGTAGGGGGGACTAGTGCCTACGAGCAGTACTTC. The V and J genes are TRBV9 and TRBJ2-7, with 8 bases aligning to TRBD2. Losses at the gene ends were 0 bases for V and 2 bases for J; bases not matched to a gene: 4. The CDR3 extends over 15 amino acids. Germline lookup yields CDR1 SGDLS and CDR2 YYNGEE.

V usage is TRBV2 and J usage is TRBJ2-2; 12 bases line up with TRBD2. CDR1 and CDR2 from the germline V gene are SNHLY and FYNNEI. This CDR3 has 17 amino acids. J gave up 3 bases and V 4 bases, and 6 bases lay outside the gene matches. The CDR3 region has the DNA TGTGCCAGCAGTGGGACTAGCGGGATTTACTACACCGGGGAGCTGTTTTTT. Translating it yields CASSGTSGIYYTGELFF.

V is TRBV19 and J is TRBJ2-1, with 7 bases fitting TRBD2. CDR1 is LNHDA and CDR2 is SQIVND in the germline V gene (reference sequence). Trimming removed 8 bases from V and 9 bases from J; junction bases left unmatched: 25. The CDR3 consists of 18 residues. In DNA, the CDR3 is TGTGCCAGTGGTTATTTGGGATCGTCAGGACTAGAGTTGACTGAGCAGTTCTTC. Translating gives CASGYLGSSGLELTEQFF.

This clone came up a few times. This rearrangement joins TRBV3-1 (or the pseudogene TRBV3-2) to TRBJ2-1, with TRBD2 matching 12 bases. CDR3 length: 16 residues. Trimming took 4 bases from V and 3 from J; bases not matched to a gene: 4. The V gene's germline CDR1 is LGHDT and CDR2 YNNKEL (reference sequence). The chain's CDR3 is CASSPLTSGSYNEQFF. DNA of the CDR3: TGTGCCAGCAGCCCTTTGACTAGCGGGAGCTACAATGAGCAGTTCTTC.

The genes are TRBV6-5 and TRBJ2-7; the match to TRBD2 covers 8 bases. The CDR3 consists of 14 residues. Germline lookup yields CDR1 MNHEY and CDR2 SVGAGI. The V and J ends lost 6 bases and 8 bases, in that order; junction bases with no gene match: 12. CDR3 sequence: CASRLQRREGKQYF. The CDR3 DNA sequence: TGTGCCAGCAGGCTACAGAGACGGGAGGGAAAGCAGTACTTC.

The J gene is TRBJ2-7, the V gene TRBV3-1 (or the pseudogene TRBV3-2); no definite D call. The V end was cut by 0 bases, the J end by 6 bases, with 15 bases between. Germline CDR1 LGHDT, CDR2 YNNKEL (reference sequence). The CDR3 has 15 residues. CDR3 nucleotide sequence: TGTGCCAGCAGCCAAGACCCCAATTCGGTCCGCGAGCAGTACTTC. It encodes CASSQDPNSVREQYF.

This clone was detected only once. The chain combines TRBV24-1 with TRBJ2-7; TRBD1 might be the D (5 bases). Looked up from germline, CDR1 is KGHDR and CDR2 is SFDVKD. The CDR3 runs to 11 residues. Trimming cost V 9 bases and J 3 bases, with 8 bases left between them. The CDR3 loop reads CATGQGYEQYF. The CDR3 nucleotides read TGTGCCACCGGACAAGGCTACGAGCAGTACTTC.

In its sample, this clone was seen a few times. The chain combines TRBV7-9 with TRBJ1-5; D gene uncertain. Between the trimmed V and J ends, which lost 4 bases and 0 bases, there was a span of 4 bases. Germline V lookup: CDR1 SEHNR, CDR2 FQNEAQ (reference sequence). The CDR3 is made up of 13 amino acids. The CDR3 DNA reads as TGTGCCAGCAGCTCCTATAGCAATCAGCCCCAGCATTTT. This codes for CASSSYSNQPQHF. The variable domain in full, with the rest retrieved from reference TRBV7-9 and TRBJ1-5, is DTGVSQNPRHKITKRGQNVTFRCDPISEHNRLYWYRQTLGQGPEFLTYFQNEAQLEKSRLLSDRFSAERPKGSFSTLEIQRTEQGDSAMYLCASSSYSNQPQHFGDGTRLSIL.

The rearrangement joins TRBV2 to TRBJ1-2; 9 nucleotides agree with TRBD1. Unmatched junction bases numbered 6, after V lost 2 bases and J lost 8 bases. CDR1 is SNHLY and CDR2 is FYNNEI in the germline V gene. The CDR3 runs 14 residues. CDR3 sequence (DNA): TGTGCCAGCAGTGAAACAGGGGGCGTATACGGCTACACCTTC. It yields the protein CASSETGGVYGYTF.

The chain recombines TRBV5-1 with TRBJ2-1; 7 bases are a match to TRBD1. The CDR3 covers 15 residues. J gave up 6 bases and V 0 bases, and 6 bases lay outside the gene matches. Germline V gene data show CDR1 as SGHRS and CDR2 as YFSETQ. In DNA form, the CDR3 reads TGCGCCAGCAGCTTGGGAGGGGGCAGCTTCAATGAGCAGTTCTTC. It specifies CASSLGGGSFNEQFF.

A single count supports this clone. The sample holds other DNA sequences that translate to the same CDR3. The V call is TRBV10-3, the J call TRBJ2-2; D is undetermined. CDR1 is ENHRY and CDR2 is SYGVKD in the germline V gene. The ends were cut back, 8 bases at V and 7 bases at J, with 8 bases in the middle. The CDR3 contains 11 residues. CDR3 bases: TGTGCCATCTCCCCAGGCGGGGAGCTGTTTTTT. This sequence encodes CAISPGGELFF.

The genes are TRBV2 and TRBJ1-6; TRBD1 is a possible D gene (5 bases). The germline V gene has CDR1 SNHLY and CDR2 FYNNEI. Trimming stripped 6 bases from V and 7 bases from J, with 16 bases between. The CDR3 loop spans 15 amino acids. CDR3 sequence reads: CASSDRRGGNSPLHF. DNA of the CDR3: TGTGCCAGCAGCGACCGACGGGGGGGGAATTCACCCCTCCACTTT.

This clone was seen once. The V call is TRBV5-6, the J call TRBJ1-5; D unresolved. This CDR3 is built from 15 residues. Trimming left V 0 bases short and J 6 bases short, with 13 bases between. Per the germline V gene, CDR1 is SGHDT and CDR2 is YYEEEE. CDR3 DNA: TGTGCCAGCAGCTTGGCGGGGTATAGGACTCAGCCCCAGCATTTT. It codes for CASSLAGYRTQPQHF.

This chain uses TRBV2 with TRBJ2-7, with D uncertain. V was shortened by 4 bases and J by 4 bases, with 8 bases between the two germline ends. Germline CDR1 reads SNHLY; CDR2 reads FYNNEI. This CDR3 comprises 12 residues. CDR3 amino acids: CASSGPGYEQYF. CDR3 coding DNA: TGTGCCAGCAGTGGGCCCGGGTACGAGCAGTACTTC.

This clone was recorded only once. The chain has TRBV9 and TRBJ2-7, with 9 positions matching TRBD1. The V gene end was trimmed by 3 bases and the J gene end by 7 bases; junction bases not matched to a gene: 8. CDR3 length: 14 residues. In germline, CDR1 is SGDLS, CDR2 YYNGEE. CDR3 nucleotides: TGTGCCAGCAGCGGACAGGGGGGTTCGCAGGAGCAGTACTTC. The encoded protein is CASSGQGGSQEQYF.

In its sample, this clone was seen once. J is TRBJ1-3 and V is TRBV30, with D maybe TRBD1 (5 bases). The CDR3 is made up of 14 amino acids. Trimming left V 3 bases short and J 4 bases short, with 13 bases between. The V gene's germline CDR1 is GTSNPN and CDR2 SVGIG (reference sequence). DNA for the CDR3: TGTGCCTGGAGCCCGGGGAGGGGCGGAAACACCATATATTTT. Translation: CAWSPGRGGNTIYF.

This chain connects TRBV27 to TRBJ2-5; 9 bases map to TRBD2. The CDR3 has 14 residues. The ends lost 5 bases at V and 5 bases at J; junction bases unmatched: 6. CDR1 is MNHEY, CDR2 SMNVEV, per germline (reference sequence). CDR3 residues: CASSGLAGLETQYF. CDR3 sequence (DNA): TGTGCCAGCAGTGGGCTAGCGGGACTCGAGACCCAGTACTTC.

The V gene is TRBV12-3 or TRBV12-4, the J gene TRBJ2-5; no clear D gene. This CDR3 comprises 12 residues. V was trimmed by 6 bases and J by 3 bases, leaving 8 bases between them. The CDR3, as DNA: TGTGCCAGCAGAGGAGTAAAAGAGACCCAGTACTTC. Translation: CASRGVKETQYF.

This clone was counted many times. V usage is TRBV7-3 and J usage is TRBJ2-2, with D possibly being TRBD2 (6 bases). V lost 1 base and J lost 5, with 23 bases in between. The CDR3 contains 19 residues. Germline assignment: CDR1 SGHTA and CDR2 FQGTGA. The CDR3 spells CASSLISSEAGLRTGELFF. CDR3 in DNA: TGTGCCAGCAGCTTAATTTCTTCTGAGGCGGGACTGAGGACCGGGGAGCTGTTTTTT.

The rearrangement links TRBV6-5 to TRBJ2-1; 10 bases are a match to TRBD2. Germline V gives CDR1 MNHEY, CDR2 SVGAGI. The J segment lost 6 bases and the V segment lost 8 bases, leaving 7 bases of the junction unmatched. CDR3 length: 14 amino acids. In DNA, the CDR3 is TGTGCCAGCTTAGGACTAGCGGCTATCAATGAGCAGTTCTTC. This translates into CASLGLAAINEQFF.

The CDR3 nucleotides are TGTGCCAGCACGGGGATGGGGACCGGGGAGCTGTTTTTT. Its protein product is CASTGMGTGELFF. This rearrangement joins TRBV2 to TRBJ2-2; a weak D match, TRBD2 (5 bases). Between the trimmed V and J ends, which lost 7 bases and 5 bases, there was a span of 11 bases. The CDR3 contains 13 residues. Per germline, CDR1 SNHLY and CDR2 FYNNEI.

V usage is TRBV18 and J usage is TRBJ1-2; tentatively, D is TRBD1 (6 bases). CDR1 and CDR2 from the germline V gene are KGHSH and LQKENI. The CDR3 extends over 13 amino acids. Trimming shortened V by 4 bases and J by 6 bases, and 12 bases separated the two germline ends. In nucleotides, the CDR3 is TGTGCCAGCTCACGTTCCAGGGACAATGGCTACACCTTC. Translating it yields CASSRSRDNGYTF.

The chain has TRBV24-1 and TRBJ2-2; 7 positions agree with TRBD2. The CDR3 has 16 amino acids. V lost 9 bases to trimming and J lost 5 bases; unmatched junction nucleotides: 14. The germline gives CDR1 KGHDR, CDR2 SFDVKD. This chain's CDR3 is CATVVSGGRGTGELFF. CDR3 sequence (DNA): TGTGCCACCGTGGTATCCGGCGGGAGAGGTACCGGGGAGCTGTTTTTT.

The V call is TRBV3-1 (or the pseudogene TRBV3-2), the J call TRBJ2-5, with TRBD2 as a possible D gene (5 bases). The CDR3 runs 15 residues. CDR1 and CDR2 (germline): LGHDT, YNNKEL (reference sequence). The V gene lost 0 bases and the J gene lost 4 bases, with 12 bases spanning the gap. The CDR3 sequence is CASSQDSAGVETQYF. The CDR3 DNA reads as TGTGCCAGCAGCCAAGATTCTGCGGGTGTAGAGACCCAGTACTTC.

The rearrangement uses TRBV11-2 and TRBJ2-1, with unresolved D. Germline loops: CDR1 SGHAT, CDR2 FQNNGV. With 3 bases removed from V and 5 bases from J, the gap between germline ends came to 2 bases. The length of the CDR3 is 11 residues. The CDR3 here is CASSFDNEQFF. The DNA of the CDR3 is TGTGCCAGCAGCTTCGACAATGAGCAGTTCTTC. Full variable domain (missing parts from reference TRBV11-2 and TRBJ2-1): EAGVAQSPRYKIIEKRQSVAFWCNPISGHATLYWYQQILGQGPKLLIQFQNNGVVDDSQLPKDRFSAERLKGVDSTLKIQPAKLEDSAVYLCASSFDNEQFFGPGTRLTVL.

The rearrangement joins TRBV10-1 to TRBJ2-2, with D possibly being TRBD2 (6 bases). CDR3 length: 15 residues. The V end was cut by 8 bases, the J end by 9 bases, with 22 bases between. Germline CDR1 WNHNN, CDR2 SYGVQD (reference sequence). The CDR3 loop is CASAGGAAVGWELFF. The CDR3 region has the DNA TGCGCCAGCGCCGGGGGAGCTGCCGTGGGCTGGGAGCTGTTTTTT.